This T cell receptor beta chain is from a study of CD4 and CD8 cells across lung adenocarcinoma regions (dated by TCRdb to the late 2010s). Looking at the study overall: The study examined intratumor heterogeneity of the T cell receptor repertoire by comparing tumor centers with tumor margins.

Donors were patients with localized lung adenocarcinoma, a subtype of non-small cell lung cancer. These samples came from the margins of localized lung adenocarcinomas. For TCR repertoire analysis, CD4+ T cells taken from tumor tissue were profiled apart from CD8+ T cells. A distance of 6 bases separates the germline ends of V and J, which lose 3 bases and 6 bases respectively. Based on the germline V gene (reference sequence), the CDR1 and CDR2 sequences are MNHEY and SMNVEV. The CDR3 spans 12 residues, from the cysteine through the phenylalanine. Just the 36-base CDR3 DNA is kept, in frame starting at base 1. Library construction relied on PCR. Reads for this sample came from a HiSeq X Ten. TCRdb ran its own pipeline on the public reads, namely fastp trimming at Q25 and MiXCR clone calling, and kept in-frame beta chains. For every CDR3 protein sequence, its rows merge into one entry that carries the most common genes and DNA. Within this sample are about 3,700 distinct CDR3 sequences, with 51% of them counted one time only. The ten largest clones capture about 24% of the sample.

In regard to this clonotype: It lacks a known antigen. Within one base of it there is no much larger clone, and no base qualities were kept.

The chain was built from TRBV27 and TRBJ2-1, and the D gene may be TRBD2, 5 bases matching. The clonotype was recovered from a female donor with lung adenocarcinoma. The CD4 and CD8 labels of this study may be unreliable. The specimen was CD4+ T cells from the margin of a lung tumor. Sample cell subset or site, as interpreted from the label and publication: tumor margin region. At the DNA level, the sequence is TGTGCCAGCAGTTTTCGGGGCAATGAGCAGTTCTTC. Its protein product is CASSFRGNEQFF.